A selection of T cell receptor beta chains follows, all from one sample in a study of blood T cell repertoires in COVID-19. Libraries were prepared by immunoSEQ multiplex PCR; TCRdb keeps only in-frame clonotypes and omits some of them. The table has approximately 150,000 clones, 60% to 85% seen once. The material sequenced was peripheral blood. These receptors came from a man aged 50-59 years with active or convalescent COVID-19. The CDR3 runs from the conserved cysteine through the conserved F or W. D genes are given only for firm matches. A clone size is listed for some rows: how often the clone was seen (once, few, many), or a class if it is expanded.

d_call	v_call	clone_size	j_call	cdr3_nt	cdr3_aa
.	TRBV5-4	.	TRBJ2-2	TGTGCCAGCAGCTTGCTTGATAGCGCTGGAACCGGGGAGCTGTTTTTT	CASSLLDSAGTGELFF
TRBD2	TRBV3-1/TRBV3-2	.	TRBJ2-5	TGTGCCAGCAGCCTCATTCCGGGACTAGCGGGAACAAACCAAGAGACCCAGTACTTC	CASSLIPGLAGTNQETQYF
TRBD1	TRBV6-5	.	TRBJ2-7	TGTGCCAGCAGCTATGCAGGGGGCCAGCAGTACTTC	CASSYAGGQQYF
TRBD2	TRBV13	.	TRBJ2-7	TGTGCCAGCAGCTTAGGACCGGGACTAGCGGGCAACGAGCAGTACTTC	CASSLGPGLAGNEQYF
.	TRBV6-6	.	TRBJ2-7	TGTGCCAGCAGTCAAGACAGCTACGAGCAGTACTTC	CASSQDSYEQYF
TRBD2	TRBV10-3	.	TRBJ2-5	TGTGCCATTTATAGGGGGATAGGACTAGGACTAGCGGGAGCTCAAGAGACCCAGTACTTC	CAIYRGIGLGLAGAQETQYF
TRBD1	TRBV5-1	.	TRBJ2-7	TGCGCCAGCAGCTCTATACAGGGGTACGAGCAGTACTTC	CASSSIQGYEQYF
.	TRBV9	.	TRBJ1-3	TGTGCCAGCAGCGTTCAGGGGTCCGGAAACACCATATATTTT	CASSVQGSGNTIYF
TRBD1	TRBV28	.	TRBJ2-7	TGTGCCAGCAGCTCTCGGGACAGGGGCTGGGAGCAGTACTTC	CASSSRDRGWEQYF
.	TRBV19	.	TRBJ2-5	TGTGCCAGTAGTATCTCTAGATGGGAGACCCAGTACTTC	CASSISRWETQYF
.	TRBV29-1	.	TRBJ1-4	TGCAGCGTTGAACGGTCGGATGAAAAACTGTTTTTT	CSVERSDEKLFF
TRBD1	TRBV5-8	.	TRBJ2-1	TGTGCCAGCAGCTTGGTGGGGACAGGGGTTTACAATGAGCAGTTCTTC	CASSLVGTGVYNEQFF
.	TRBV19	few	TRBJ2-3	TGTGCCAGTAGTATACCCCAGGCCGTTTTTACGCAGTATTTT	CASSIPQAVFTQYF
TRBD1	TRBV28	.	TRBJ2-7	TGTGCCAGCAGGGGACAGAGGGCCGAGCAGTACTTC	CASRGQRAEQYF
TRBD1	TRBV28	.	TRBJ2-1	TGTGCCAGCGGACGACAGGGGGCGAATGAGCAGTTCTTC	CASGRQGANEQFF
TRBD2	TRBV7-9	.	TRBJ2-3	TGTGCCAGCATCCCTCTTGTAGCGGGAGCGGGAGATACGCAGTATTTT	CASIPLVAGAGDTQYF
TRBD2	TRBV4-1	.	TRBJ2-5	TGCGCCAGCAGCCAAGAGGGTCGACTAGCGGGGCAAGAGGCCCAGTACTTC	CASSQEGRLAGQEAQYF
TRBD1	TRBV27	.	TRBJ2-1	TGTGCCAGCACCAGGCCAGGGGGCAATGAGCAGTTCTTC	CASTRPGGNEQFF
.	TRBV27	.	TRBJ1-2	TGTGCCAGCAGTTCCGGGATGTACAGGGAAGACTATGGCTACACCTTC	CASSSGMYREDYGYTF
TRBD2	TRBV9	.	TRBJ2-3	TGTGCCAGCAGCGTAGGAGGCGCTAGAGGACTAGCGGATCAGAATACGCAGTATTTT	CASSVGGARGLADQNTQYF
TRBD2	TRBV7-8	.	TRBJ2-5	TGTGCCAGCAGCTTAGGAGTAGCGGGAGTGGTAGAGACCCAGTACTTC	CASSLGVAGVVETQYF
TRBD2	TRBV5-1	.	TRBJ2-3	TGCGCCAGCAGCTCCCGGACTAGTGGCACAGATACGCAGTATTTT	CASSSRTSGTDTQYF
.	TRBV25-1	.	TRBJ2-7	TGTGCCAGCAGTGAATTTTCTTTGGGAGGCTCCTACGAGCAGTACTTC	CASSEFSLGGSYEQYF
TRBD1	TRBV5-1	.	TRBJ2-1	TGCGCCAGCAGCACAGGACAGGAGATCAATGAGCAGTTCTTC	CASSTGQEINEQFF
TRBD1	TRBV6-5	few	TRBJ1-4	TGTGCCAGCATGACTCGGACAGGGGATGAAAAACTGTTTTTT	CASMTRTGDEKLFF
.	TRBV10-3	.	TRBJ2-1	TGTGCCATCAGTGAATCGGCGGGTCGGAACAATGAGCAGTTCTTC	CAISESAGRNNEQFF
TRBD2	TRBV6-5	.	TRBJ2-1	TGTGCCAGCAGTTCTAAAAGCGGGAGTTCCTACAATGAGCAGTTCTTC	CASSSKSGSSYNEQFF
.	TRBV29-1	few	TRBJ1-1	TGCAGCGTTGCATCCACCACTAACACTGAAGCTTTCTTT	CSVASTTNTEAFF
.	TRBV4-1	once	TRBJ1-5	TGCGCCAGCAGCCAAGATGTCACGAGTCAGCCCCAGCATTTT	CASSQDVTSQPQHF
.	TRBV27	.	TRBJ2-7	TGTGCCAGCAGACTCCGGGTACCTTACGAGCAGTACTTC	CASRLRVPYEQYF
.	TRBV2	few	TRBJ1-1	TGTGCCAGTTGCGTGGTTACTGAAGCTTTCTTT	CASCVVTEAFF
TRBD2	TRBV28	.	TRBJ2-3	TGTGCCAGCAGTTTACCAGGGACTACTAGCACAGATACGCAGTATTTT	CASSLPGTTSTDTQYF
TRBD2	TRBV9	.	TRBJ2-7	TGTGCCAGCAGCGTGGACGGGACTAGAAAGGGCGAGCAGTACTTC	CASSVDGTRKGEQYF
TRBD1	TRBV30	.	TRBJ2-7	TGTGCCTGGGAAAGGAGGGACAGGGGTATCTACGAGCAGTACTTC	CAWERRDRGIYEQYF
.	TRBV2	few	TRBJ1-5	TGTGCCAGCAGTCCAGGGGACAATCAGCCCCAGCATTTT	CASSPGDNQPQHF
.	TRBV9	.	TRBJ2-1	TGTGCCAGCAGCGTATCTAGCGAGTCCTACAATGAGCAGTTCTTC	CASSVSSESYNEQFF
TRBD2	TRBV27	few	TRBJ2-7	TGTGCCAGCAGATTACTAAGCGGGATTTCCTACGAGCAGTACTTC	CASRLLSGISYEQYF
.	TRBV5-1	.	TRBJ1-3	TGCGCCAGCAGCTTCGCGGGGAATGGAAACACCATATATTTT	CASSFAGNGNTIYF
TRBD2	TRBV27	.	TRBJ2-7	TGTGCCAGCAGTCTAGGGACTAGCGGGAGCGAGCAGTACTTC	CASSLGTSGSEQYF
TRBD2	TRBV27	.	TRBJ2-1	TGTGCCAGCAGCGCCGGGGGGAGCCGCTCCTACAATGAGCAGTTCTTC	CASSAGGSRSYNEQFF
TRBD2	TRBV4-1	.	TRBJ2-5	TGCGCCAGCAGCCCGGGACTAGCGGGAGGATGGGAGACCCAGTACTTC	CASSPGLAGGWETQYF
TRBD1	TRBV9	.	TRBJ1-6	TGTGCCAGCAGCTCAAGGACAGGGCCAAATTCACCCCTCCACTTT	CASSSRTGPNSPLHF
TRBD1	TRBV27	.	TRBJ1-2	TGTGCCAGCAGGGGGGCAGGGGACAGGGGCTACACCTTC	CASRGAGDRGYTF
.	TRBV4-1	few	TRBJ2-1	TGCGCCAGCAGCTCTTTAGCGAGCGTTGAGCAGTTCTTC	CASSSLASVEQFF
.	TRBV6-1	.	TRBJ1-3	TGTGCCAGCAGTGAAGTAGCATCTGGAAACACCATATATTTT	CASSEVASGNTIYF
TRBD1	TRBV7-8	.	TRBJ1-1	TGTGCCAGCAGCCCCTCGGACAGGGGAGATATGAACACTGAAGCTTTCTTT	CASSPSDRGDMNTEAFF
.	TRBV19	.	TRBJ2-3	TGTGCCAGTAGTAACCCGGGTAGAACAGATACGCAGTATTTT	CASSNPGRTDTQYF
TRBD1	TRBV27	.	TRBJ2-1	TGTGCCAGCAGTATAGACAGGGGCTACAATGAGCAGTTCTTC	CASSIDRGYNEQFF
.	TRBV7-9	.	TRBJ1-4	TGTGCCAGCAGCCCCGGGAAGTCAGGGGTGGAAAAACTGTTTTTT	CASSPGKSGVEKLFF
TRBD2	TRBV7-3	.	TRBJ2-1	TGTGCCAGCAGCTCCGGGACTAGCGGGAGGTCCTACAATGAGCAGTTCTTC	CASSSGTSGRSYNEQFF
.	TRBV15	once	TRBJ1-5	TGTGCCACTACCGGGAGGGGTGGTCAGCCCCAGCATTTT	CATTGRGGQPQHF
TRBD1	TRBV5-8	.	TRBJ2-7	TGTGCCAGCACGCCCGGACAGGGGGCCCACGAGCAGTACTTC	CASTPGQGAHEQYF
TRBD1	TRBV2	few	TRBJ2-2	TGTGCCACCCTCCCGGGACAGGGTATCTCCGGGGAGCTGTTTTTT	CATLPGQGISGELFF
TRBD2	TRBV3-1/TRBV3-2	.	TRBJ2-3	TGTGCCAGCAGCCAAGATAGAGGCGGGAGGGGGGATACGCAGTATTTT	CASSQDRGGRGDTQYF
.	TRBV11-2	.	TRBJ2-5	TGTGCCAGCAGCCAGACCAGCGGGTCTTACCAAGAGACCCAGTACTTC	CASSQTSGSYQETQYF
.	TRBV5-6	.	TRBJ1-5	TGTGCCAGCAGCCAGCGAGAGAGAGGATACAATCAGCCCCAGCATTTT	CASSQRERGYNQPQHF
.	TRBV21-1	.	TRBJ1-2	TGTGCCAGCAGCCACGGCAGGTGTTCCCCCTATGGCTACACCTTC	CASSHGRCSPYGYTF
TRBD2	TRBV27	.	TRBJ2-3	TGTGCCAGCAGTTCGGACCCGGGACTAGCGGTAGACCCTAGCACAGATACGCAGTATTTT	CASSSDPGLAVDPSTDTQYF
TRBD1	TRBV7-3	.	TRBJ2-2	TGTGCCAGCTCCCCAGGGGGTGGCACCGGGGAGCTGTTTTTT	CASSPGGGTGELFF